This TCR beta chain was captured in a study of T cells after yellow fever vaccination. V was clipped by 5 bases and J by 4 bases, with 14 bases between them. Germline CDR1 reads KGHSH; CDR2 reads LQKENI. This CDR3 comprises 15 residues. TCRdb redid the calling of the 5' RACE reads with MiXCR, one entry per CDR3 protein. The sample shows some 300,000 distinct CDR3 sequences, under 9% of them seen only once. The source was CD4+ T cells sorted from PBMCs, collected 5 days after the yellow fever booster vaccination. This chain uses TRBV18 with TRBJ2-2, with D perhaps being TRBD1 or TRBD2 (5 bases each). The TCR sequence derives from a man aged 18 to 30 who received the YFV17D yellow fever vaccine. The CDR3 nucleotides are TGTGCCAGCTCAGCGGCGAGGGGCATCACCGGGGAGCTGTTTTTT. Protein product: CASSAARGITGELFF. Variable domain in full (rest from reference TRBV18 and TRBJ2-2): NAGVMQNPRHLVRRRGQEARLRCSPMKGHSHVYWYRQLPEEGLKFMVYLQKENIIDESGMPKERFSAEFPKEGPSILRIQQVVRGDSAAYFCASSAARGITGELFFGEGSRLTVL.